The 10 T cell receptor beta chains in this list originate from one sample, sequenced in a study of control samples from healthy donors and cancer patients. Assay: immunoSEQ multiplex PCR; the TCRdb copy retains only in-frame clones and omits some. The table includes about 110,000 clones, 82% detected once. The specimen sequenced was blood. The receptors derive from a man aged 18-30 years in good health.

The DNA for the CDR3 is TGTGCCAGCAGAACCGCGGGCGCCTACGAGCAGTACTTC. Its translation: CASRTAGAYEQYF. The rearrangement uses TRBV7-9 and TRBJ2-7, with D perhaps matching TRBD2 (5 bases). Trimming removed 6 bases from V and 2 bases from J, with 11 bases in between. The CDR3 contains 13 residues. Germline-derived CDR1 and CDR2 are SEHNR and FQNEAQ (reference sequence).

This clone is deemed medium-sized (0.01 to 0.1%). This sequence joins TRBV19 and TRBJ1-5; tentative D call: TRBD1 (5 bases). This CDR3 contains 13 residues. Looked up from germline, CDR1 is LNHDA and CDR2 is SQIVND (reference sequence). Trimming stripped 1 base from V and 8 bases from J, with 9 bases between. CDR3 sequence reads: CASSIGGEKPQHF. For the CDR3, the DNA is TGTGCCAGTAGTATAGGAGGGGAGAAGCCCCAGCATTTT.

Comment on this clone: A read error may be the cause here, since a much bigger clone is one base away. This CDR3 is also generated by other DNA sequences in the sample. J is TRBJ1-3 and V is TRBV5-4, with D possibly being TRBD1 (5 bases). V was clipped by 0 bases and J by 2 bases, with 6 bases between them. Germline V gives CDR1 SGHNT, CDR2 YYREEE (reference sequence). The CDR3 length is 14 residues. The CDR3 DNA reads as TGTGCCAGCAGCTTGGCAGGGCCTGGAAACACCATATATTTT. It translates to CASSLAGPGNTIYF. The full variable domain, its missing parts supplied by reference TRBV5-4 and TRBJ1-3, is ETGVTQSPTHLIKTRGQQVTLRCSSQSGHNTVSWYQQALGQGPQFIFQYYREEENGRGNFPPRFSGLQFPNYSSELNVNALELDDSALYLCASSLAGPGNTIYFGEGSWLTVV.

The rearrangement links TRBV19 to TRBJ2-1; weak D call: TRBD2 (5 bases). The CDR3 totals 16 residues. Germline V gene sequence: CDR1 LNHDA, CDR2 SQIVND (reference sequence). The V and J ends lost 6 bases and 0 bases respectively, with 15 bases between them. The CDR3, as DNA: TGTGCCAGTAGCAGAGGGTCAGATATCTCCTACAATGAGCAGTTCTTC. It codes for CASSRGSDISYNEQFF. Full variable domain (rest looked up from reference TRBV19 and TRBJ2-1): DGGITQSPKYLFRKEGQNVTLSCEQNLNHDAMYWYRQDPGQGLRLIYYSQIVNDFQKGDIAEGYSVSREKKESFPLTVTSAQKNPTAFYLCASSRGSDISYNEQFFGPGTRLTVL.

This clone was seen once. This rearrangement joins TRBV29-1 to TRBJ2-1; D gene unclear. This CDR3 contains 14 residues. Germline lookup yields CDR1 SQVTM and CDR2 ANQGSEA. V was clipped by 4 bases and J by 2 bases, with 12 bases between them. CDR3 amino acids: CSVVRTEPYNEQFF. CDR3 coding DNA: TGCAGCGTTGTGAGGACGGAACCCTACAATGAGCAGTTCTTC.

The rearrangement joins TRBV18 to TRBJ2-4; TRBD1 agrees at 7 bases. Per germline, CDR1 KGHSH and CDR2 LQKENI. J was trimmed by 4 bases and V by 1 base; bases with no gene match: 4. This CDR3 region has 15 residues. The CDR3 nucleotides are TGTGCCAGCTCACCACTTGGACAGGTGAAAAACATTCAGTACTTC. This encodes CASSPLGQVKNIQYF.

The chain is built from TRBV9 and TRBJ2-7; weak D call: TRBD1 (6 bases). The germline gives CDR1 SGDLS, CDR2 YYNGEE. There are 15 residues in the CDR3. Trimming removed 2 bases from V and 2 bases from J, with 14 bases in between. The chain's CDR3 is CASSVYPGATYEQYF. In DNA form, the CDR3 reads TGTGCCAGCAGCGTGTACCCAGGGGCTACCTACGAGCAGTACTTC.

This sequence joins TRBV14 and TRBJ2-5; 7 nucleotides align to TRBD2. This CDR3 spans 13 amino acids. The ends lost 4 bases at V and 5 bases at J; junction bases unmatched: 4. CDR1 and CDR2 (germline): SGHDN, FVKESK. The CDR3 sequence: CASSRGLVETQYF. In DNA, the CDR3 is TGTGCCAGCAGCCGCGGACTAGTCGAGACCCAGTACTTC.

This sequence joins TRBV25-1 and TRBJ1-4; D is unclear. Germline V gene data show CDR1 as MGHDK and CDR2 as SYGVNS. The CDR3 consists of 14 residues. Trimming removed 0 bases from V and 5 bases from J, with 7 bases in between. CDR3 sequence (DNA): TGTGCCAGCAGTGAATATAAACAGAATGAAAAACTGTTTTTT. Translated: CASSEYKQNEKLFF.

This rearrangement joins TRBV5-6 to TRBJ2-6; 7 positions match TRBD1. The CDR3 length is 17 residues. The germline V gene has CDR1 SGHDT and CDR2 YYEEEE. Losses at the gene ends were 3 bases for V and 6 bases for J; bases not matched to a gene: 12. The CDR3 DNA reads TGTGCCAGCAGCTGGGGGACAGCCTTAGATCTGGCCAACGTCCTGACTTTC. As protein: CASSWGTALDLANVLTF.